This TCR beta chain emerged from a study of T-cell reconstitution after alpha-beta-depleted transplantation in children. A TCRbeta library incorporating unique molecular identifiers was prepared. TCRdb independently ran MiXCR on the PCR reads; one entry per CDR3 protein. Here the sample spans 250,000 to 300,000 distinct CDR3 sequences, about a tenth being singletons. Comments on this clonotype: What it recognizes is unknown.

Study results and caveats: T-cell counts and diversity at one year following transplant were attributed mainly to newly produced T cells. Reported findings indicate that, about two months after transplant, alpha-beta T cells came from several hundred expanded clones, which were derived from non-depleted graft cells. Surviving recipient T cells and thymic progenitors underlay high day-60 TCRbeta diversity in some patients.

Germline trimming cut 1 base from V and 4 bases from J; bases unmatched to any gene: 7. The CDR3 is made up of 16 amino acids. The germline gives CDR1 DFQATT, CDR2 SNEGSKA (reference sequence). This clonotype originated in a boy younger than two with acute myeloid leukemia, due to receive a stem cell transplant. The rearrangement joins TRBV20-1 to TRBJ2-3, with 11 nucleotides matching TRBD2. The material sequenced was PBMCs, taken before TCRalphabeta/CD19-depleted stem cell transplant. The CDR3 loop reads CSARGELAGVPDTQYF. The DNA of the CDR3 is TGCAGTGCTAGAGGCGAACTAGCGGGAGTACCAGATACGCAGTATTTT.